This TCR beta chain was sequenced during a study of PD-1 blockade in classical Hodgkin lymphoma. For the study at large: Patients were given intravenous nivolumab, 3 mg/kg, every 2 weeks. Study outcomes and limitations: Patients with a complete response exhibited baseline diversity comparable to newly diagnosed patients. Newly diagnosed patients were reported to start with lower TCR diversity than healthy donors. Unlike CD8+ TCR diversity, which did not rise significantly by C4D1, CD4+ TCR diversity did.

The data were produced by immunoSEQ multiplex PCR, yet TCRdb's version contains in-frame clones alone and is incomplete. The sample includes approximately 52,000 clones, 73% seen only once; the top ten take roughly 16%. Every patient had relapsed following autologous stem cell transplantation, and cohorts differed in brentuximab vedotin exposure. Remarks on this clone: Its antigen is unknown.

The receptor's source is a human donor with classical Hodgkin lymphoma. The sequenced sample was peripheral blood mononuclear cells (PBMCs), obtained before the second cycle of nivolumab.

CDR3 bases: TGTGCCAGCAGTCCCCTTGGGGGTCCTAACGAGCAGTACTTC. Translation: CASSPLGGPNEQYF. This chain links TRBV6-5 with TRBJ2-7; D assignment may be TRBD1 or TRBD2 (5 bases each). The CDR3 contains 14 residues. V was clipped by 5 bases and J by 5 bases, with 16 bases between them. The germline V gene encodes CDR1 MNHEY and CDR2 SVGAGI.